The rows below give T cell receptor beta chains drawn from one sample of a study of blood T cell repertoires in COVID-19. TCRdb's table, derived via immunoSEQ multiplex PCR, lists solely in-frame clones and lacks some. The table lists 25,000 to 30,000 clones, less than 85% of them singletons. Sequenced sample: peripheral blood. All receptors derive from a woman aged 80 or older with acute or convalescent COVID-19. Each CDR3 is given with its conserved first and last residue. D genes are given only for firm matches. Not every row has a clone size; where given, it reads once, few, many or a size class.

D	V	size	J	CDR3	DNA
NA	TRBV29-1	NA	TRBJ1-4	CSVLTSGATNEKLFF	TGCAGCGTCTTGACATCCGGGGCAACTAATGAAAAACTGTTTTTT
TRBD1	TRBV4-3	NA	TRBJ1-2	CASSQGTGRVIYGYTF	TGCGCCAGCAGCCAAGGGACAGGTCGGGTTATCTATGGCTACACCTTC
NA	TRBV19	NA	TRBJ2-6	CASSLGHTTSGANVLTF	TGTGCCAGTAGTTTGGGCCATACGACCTCAGGGGCCAACGTCCTGACTTTC
NA	TRBV24-1	NA	TRBJ2-3	CATSDRGHPSTDTQYF	TGTGCCACCAGTGATAGAGGACACCCTAGCACAGATACGCAGTATTTT
NA	TRBV28	NA	TRBJ1-5	CASSLNRINQPQHF	TGTGCCAGCAGTTTAAACAGGATCAATCAGCCCCAGCATTTT
NA	TRBV10-3	NA	TRBJ2-5	CAIATGSPETQYF	TGTGCCATCGCAACCGGGTCCCCAGAGACCCAGTACTTC
TRBD1	TRBV5-1	once	TRBJ2-7	CASSPGTGIPEQYF	TGCGCCAGCAGCCCCGGGACAGGGATTCCCGAGCAGTACTTC
NA	TRBV28	NA	TRBJ1-2	CASSPQGIYGYTF	TGTGCCAGCAGTCCGCAGGGAATCTATGGCTACACCTTC
TRBD1	TRBV6-5	few	TRBJ1-1	CASSRPRQGFEAFF	TGTGCCAGCAGCCGCCCGAGACAGGGATTCGAAGCTTTCTTT
NA	TRBV5-1	NA	TRBJ1-1	CASSSLAFF	TGCGCCAGCAGCTCATTGGCTTTCTTT
NA	TRBV12-3/TRBV12-4	NA	TRBJ1-1	CASRSTANTEAFF	TGTGCCAGCAGGTCGACAGCGAACACTGAAGCTTTCTTT
NA	TRBV5-1	many	TRBJ2-7	CASRLAGGREQYF	TGCGCCAGCAGATTAGCCGGGGGACGCGAGCAGTACTTC
TRBD1	TRBV6-5	NA	TRBJ1-5	CASSSGQVSNQPQHF	TGTGCCAGCAGCAGCGGACAGGTTAGCAATCAGCCCCAGCATTTT
NA	TRBV9	NA	TRBJ2-3	CASSGSATDTQYF	TGTGCCAGCAGCGGTAGCGCTACAGATACGCAGTATTTT
TRBD1	TRBV30	NA	TRBJ2-7	CAWSVKATGGGYEQYF	TGTGCCTGGAGTGTAAAGGCGACAGGGGGAGGCTACGAGCAGTACTTC
TRBD2	TRBV18	NA	TRBJ2-4	CASSPLSGLIVKNIQYF	TGTGCCAGCTCACCCCTCTCGGGACTAATCGTCAAAAACATTCAGTACTTC
NA	TRBV5-1	NA	TRBJ2-3	CASSLDRIGDTQYF	TGCGCCAGCAGCTTGGATAGAATTGGAGATACGCAGTATTTT
NA	TRBV7-2	NA	TRBJ2-5	CASSPPRGETQYF	TGTGCCAGCAGCCCGCCGCGGGGAGAGACCCAGTACTTC
NA	TRBV11-2	NA	TRBJ2-7	CASSLDPLYEQYF	TGTGCCAGCAGCTTAGACCCCCTCTACGAGCAGTACTTC
NA	TRBV11-1	NA	TRBJ1-1	CATEGRGLNTEAFF	TGTGCCACCGAGGGGCGGGGGTTGAACACTGAAGCTTTCTTT
NA	TRBV5-4	few	TRBJ2-7	CASSREGSGLFYEQYF	TGTGCCAGCAGCCGTGAGGGTAGTGGTTTGTTCTACGAGCAGTACTTC
NA	TRBV28	NA	TRBJ1-2	CASSLGHLYGYTF	TGTGCCAGCAGTTTAGGCCACCTCTATGGCTACACCTTC
TRBD2	TRBV18	NA	TRBJ2-2	CASSPVRTSDTGELFF	TGTGCCAGCTCACCCGTAAGGACTAGCGACACCGGGGAGCTGTTTTTT
TRBD1	TRBV9	NA	TRBJ1-6	CASSSAPGQGGSPLHF	TGTGCCAGCAGCTCAGCCCCGGGACAGGGAGGTTCACCCCTCCACTTT